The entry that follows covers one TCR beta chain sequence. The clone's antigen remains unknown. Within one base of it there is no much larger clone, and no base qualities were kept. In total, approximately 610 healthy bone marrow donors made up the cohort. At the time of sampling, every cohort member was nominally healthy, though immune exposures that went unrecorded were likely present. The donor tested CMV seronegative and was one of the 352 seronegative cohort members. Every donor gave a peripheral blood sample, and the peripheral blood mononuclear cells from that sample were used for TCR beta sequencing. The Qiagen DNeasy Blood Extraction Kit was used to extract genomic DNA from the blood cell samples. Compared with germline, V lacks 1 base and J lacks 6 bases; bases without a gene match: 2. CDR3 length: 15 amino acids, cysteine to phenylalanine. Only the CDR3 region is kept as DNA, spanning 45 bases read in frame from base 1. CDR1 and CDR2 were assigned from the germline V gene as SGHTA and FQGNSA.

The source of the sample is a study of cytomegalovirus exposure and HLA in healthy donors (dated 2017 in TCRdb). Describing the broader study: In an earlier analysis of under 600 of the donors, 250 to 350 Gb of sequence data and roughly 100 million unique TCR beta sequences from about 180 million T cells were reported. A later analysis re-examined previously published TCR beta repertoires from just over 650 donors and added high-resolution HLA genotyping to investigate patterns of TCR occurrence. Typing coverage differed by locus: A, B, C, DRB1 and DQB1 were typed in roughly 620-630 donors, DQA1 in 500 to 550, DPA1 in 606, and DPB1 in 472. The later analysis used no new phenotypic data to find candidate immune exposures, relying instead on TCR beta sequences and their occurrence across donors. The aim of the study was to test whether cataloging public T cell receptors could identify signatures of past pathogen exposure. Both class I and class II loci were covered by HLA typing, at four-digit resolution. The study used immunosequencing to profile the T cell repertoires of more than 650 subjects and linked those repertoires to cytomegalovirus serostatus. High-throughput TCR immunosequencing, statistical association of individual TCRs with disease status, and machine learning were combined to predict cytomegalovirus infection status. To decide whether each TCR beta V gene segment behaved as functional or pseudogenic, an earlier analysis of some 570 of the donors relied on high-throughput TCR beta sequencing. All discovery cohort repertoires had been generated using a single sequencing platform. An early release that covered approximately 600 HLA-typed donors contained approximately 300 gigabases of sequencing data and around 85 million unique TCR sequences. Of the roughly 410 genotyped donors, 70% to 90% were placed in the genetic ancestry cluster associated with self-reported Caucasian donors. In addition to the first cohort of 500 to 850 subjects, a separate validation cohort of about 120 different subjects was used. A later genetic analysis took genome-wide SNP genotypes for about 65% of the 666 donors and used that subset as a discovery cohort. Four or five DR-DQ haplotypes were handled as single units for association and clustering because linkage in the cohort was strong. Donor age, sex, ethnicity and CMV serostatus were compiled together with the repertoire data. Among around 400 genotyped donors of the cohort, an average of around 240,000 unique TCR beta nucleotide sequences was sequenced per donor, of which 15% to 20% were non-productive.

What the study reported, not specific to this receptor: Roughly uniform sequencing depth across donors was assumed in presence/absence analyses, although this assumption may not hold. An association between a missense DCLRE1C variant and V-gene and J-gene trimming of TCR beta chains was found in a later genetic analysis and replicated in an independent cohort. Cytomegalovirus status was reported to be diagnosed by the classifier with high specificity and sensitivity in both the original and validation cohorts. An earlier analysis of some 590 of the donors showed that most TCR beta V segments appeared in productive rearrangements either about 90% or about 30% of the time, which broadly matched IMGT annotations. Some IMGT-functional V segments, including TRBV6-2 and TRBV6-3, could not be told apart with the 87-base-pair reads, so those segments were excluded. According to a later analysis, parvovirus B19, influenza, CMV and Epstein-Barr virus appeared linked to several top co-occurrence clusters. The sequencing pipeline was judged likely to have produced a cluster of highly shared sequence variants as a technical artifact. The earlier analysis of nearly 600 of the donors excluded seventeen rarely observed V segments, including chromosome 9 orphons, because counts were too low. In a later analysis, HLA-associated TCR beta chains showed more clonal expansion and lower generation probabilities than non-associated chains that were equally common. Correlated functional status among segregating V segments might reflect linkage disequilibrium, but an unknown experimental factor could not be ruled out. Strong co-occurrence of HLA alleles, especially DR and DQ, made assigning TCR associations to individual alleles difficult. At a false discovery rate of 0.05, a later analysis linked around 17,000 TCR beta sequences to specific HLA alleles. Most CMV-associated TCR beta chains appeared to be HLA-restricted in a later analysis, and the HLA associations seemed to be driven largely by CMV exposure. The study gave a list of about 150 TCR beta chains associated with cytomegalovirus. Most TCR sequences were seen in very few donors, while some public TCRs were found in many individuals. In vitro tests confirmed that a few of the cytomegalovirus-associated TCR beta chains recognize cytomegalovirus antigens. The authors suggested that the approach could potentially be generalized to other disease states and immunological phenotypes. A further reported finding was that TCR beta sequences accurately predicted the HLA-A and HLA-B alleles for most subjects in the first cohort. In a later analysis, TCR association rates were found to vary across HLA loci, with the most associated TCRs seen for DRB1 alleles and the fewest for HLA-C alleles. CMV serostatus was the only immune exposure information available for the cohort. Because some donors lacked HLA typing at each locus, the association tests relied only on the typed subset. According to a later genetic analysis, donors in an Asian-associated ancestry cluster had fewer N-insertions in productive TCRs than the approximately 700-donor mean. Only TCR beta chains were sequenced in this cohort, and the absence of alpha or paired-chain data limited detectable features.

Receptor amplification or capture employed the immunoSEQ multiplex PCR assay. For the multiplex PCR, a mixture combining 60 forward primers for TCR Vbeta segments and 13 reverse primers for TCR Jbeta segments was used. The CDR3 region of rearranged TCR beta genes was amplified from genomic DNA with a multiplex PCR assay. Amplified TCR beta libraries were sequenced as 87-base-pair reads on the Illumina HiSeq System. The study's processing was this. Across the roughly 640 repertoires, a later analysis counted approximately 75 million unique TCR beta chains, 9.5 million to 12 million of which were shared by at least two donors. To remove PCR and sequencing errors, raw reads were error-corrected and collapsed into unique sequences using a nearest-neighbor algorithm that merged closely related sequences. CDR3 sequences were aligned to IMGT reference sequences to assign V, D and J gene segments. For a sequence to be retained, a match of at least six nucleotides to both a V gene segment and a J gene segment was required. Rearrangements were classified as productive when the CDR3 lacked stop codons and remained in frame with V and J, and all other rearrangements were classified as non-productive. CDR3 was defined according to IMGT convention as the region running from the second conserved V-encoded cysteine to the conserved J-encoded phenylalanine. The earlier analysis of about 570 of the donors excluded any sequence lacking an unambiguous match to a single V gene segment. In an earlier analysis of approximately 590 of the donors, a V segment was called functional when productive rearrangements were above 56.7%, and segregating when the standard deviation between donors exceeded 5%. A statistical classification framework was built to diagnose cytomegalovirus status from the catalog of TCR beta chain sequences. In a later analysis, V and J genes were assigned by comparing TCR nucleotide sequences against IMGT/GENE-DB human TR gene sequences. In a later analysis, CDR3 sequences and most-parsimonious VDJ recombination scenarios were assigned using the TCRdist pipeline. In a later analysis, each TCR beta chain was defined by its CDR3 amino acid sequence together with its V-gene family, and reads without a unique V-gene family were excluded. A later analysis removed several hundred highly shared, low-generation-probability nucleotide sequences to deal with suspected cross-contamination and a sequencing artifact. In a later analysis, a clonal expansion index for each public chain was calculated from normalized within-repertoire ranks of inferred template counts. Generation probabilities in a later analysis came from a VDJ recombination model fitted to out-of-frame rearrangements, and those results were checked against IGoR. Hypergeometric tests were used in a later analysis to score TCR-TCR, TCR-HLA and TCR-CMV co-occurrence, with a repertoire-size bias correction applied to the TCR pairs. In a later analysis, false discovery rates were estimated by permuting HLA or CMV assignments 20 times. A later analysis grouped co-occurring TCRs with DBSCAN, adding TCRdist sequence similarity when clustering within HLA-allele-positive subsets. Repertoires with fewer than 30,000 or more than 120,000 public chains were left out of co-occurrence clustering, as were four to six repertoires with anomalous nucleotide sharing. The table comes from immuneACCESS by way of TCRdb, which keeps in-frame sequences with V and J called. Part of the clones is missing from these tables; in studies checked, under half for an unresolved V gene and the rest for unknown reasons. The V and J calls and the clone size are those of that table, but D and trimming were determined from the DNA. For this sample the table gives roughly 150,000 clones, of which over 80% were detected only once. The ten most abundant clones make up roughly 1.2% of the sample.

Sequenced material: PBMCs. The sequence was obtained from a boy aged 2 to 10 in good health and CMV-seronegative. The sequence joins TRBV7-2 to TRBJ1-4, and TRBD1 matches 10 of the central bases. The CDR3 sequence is CASSLDGTGDEKLFF. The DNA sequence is TGTGCCAGCAGCTTAGACGGGACAGGGGATGAAAAACTGTTTTTT.